This T cell receptor beta chain comes out of a study of T cell repertoires in cytomegalovirus infection. General study points: The study identified carriers of CMV plus the relevant HLA from cumulative public TCR beta family frequency.

Using its own MiXCR run on the reads, TCRdb lists one record per CDR3 protein. Of approximately 140,000 distinct CDR3 sequences in the sample, roughly 6% are singletons; the top ten hold over 15%. Regarding this clonotype: As yet, its antigen is unknown.

The specimen was PBMCs. The clonotype originates from a human donor in good health (CMV status not recorded). Some clones in this sample may be carry-over from other donors' samples.

The DNA for the CDR3 is TGTGCCAGCAAAAAAGGAAGAGGGACAGGGGGCGTTCAGCCCCAGCATTTT. This translates into CASKKGRGTGGVQPQHF. The V call is TRBV2, the J call TRBJ1-5, with TRBD1 matching 12 bases. After removal of 7 bases from V and 6 bases from J, the junction contained 13 bases not matched to a gene. The CDR3 is 17 residues long. Germline CDR1 SNHLY, CDR2 FYNNEI.